This T cell receptor beta chain came from a study of shared clonotypes between healthy human individuals. Donors had no recently reported acute infections or vaccinations and were HIV-negative. Data came from immunoSEQ multiplex PCR; TCRdb stores just in-frame clones and leaves some out. Found here are about 710,000 clones, 72% of them singletons; the top ten hold over 1.5%. The V gene's germline CDR1 is MDHEN and CDR2 SYDVKM. The V gene lost 5 bases and the J gene lost 5 bases, with 13 bases spanning the gap. CDR3 length: 14 amino acids. V is TRBV28 and J is TRBJ1-5; D ambiguous. This clonotype was sampled from a woman aged 25 to 45 in good health. Material for sequencing was memory CD4+ T cells sorted from blood. Subset indicated: CD45RA-negative fraction. The CDR3 DNA sequence: TGTGCCAGCAGTCCTGCCAGTAAGGATCAGCCCCAGCATTTT. It specifies CASSPASKDQPQHF.